This T cell receptor beta chain was sequenced during a study of T cell responses to AZD1222 COVID-19 vaccine. This clone was picked up a small number of times. Its target is not known. Study results and limitations: The CD4 TCRs associated with vaccination extended across spike and predominated at 160-218 and 743-854. Every sample of the repertoires postdated the peak T cell response.

Trimming stripped 0 bases from V and 0 bases from J, with 9 bases between. Germline values: CDR1 LGHNA, CDR2 YSLEER. CDR3 length: 16 residues. Measured with immunoSEQ multiplex PCR; TCRdb has only the in-frame clones, and not every one. The sample shows around 150,000 clones, roughly 90% of them seen only once. Sequenced here: peripheral blood, sampled on day 0 of AZD1222 vaccination. The genes are TRBV4-3 and TRBJ2-4, with D maybe TRBD2 (6 bases). This sequence was found in an adult in good health. As DNA, the CDR3 is TGCGCCAGCAGCCAAGATCCCGGGGGAGCCAAAAACATTCAGTACTTC. Its protein is CASSQDPGGAKNIQYF.